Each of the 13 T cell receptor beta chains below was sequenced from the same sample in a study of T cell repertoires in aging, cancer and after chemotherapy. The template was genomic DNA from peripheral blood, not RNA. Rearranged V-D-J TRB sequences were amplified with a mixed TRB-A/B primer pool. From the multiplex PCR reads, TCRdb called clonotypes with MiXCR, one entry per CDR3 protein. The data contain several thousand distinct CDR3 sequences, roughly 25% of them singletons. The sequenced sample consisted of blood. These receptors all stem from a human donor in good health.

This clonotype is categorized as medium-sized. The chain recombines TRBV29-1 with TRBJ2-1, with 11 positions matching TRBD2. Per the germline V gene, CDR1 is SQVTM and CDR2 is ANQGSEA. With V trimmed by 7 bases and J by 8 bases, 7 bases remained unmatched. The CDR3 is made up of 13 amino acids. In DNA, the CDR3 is TGCAGCGCTCCGGGACTAGCGGTGGATGAGCAGTTCTTC. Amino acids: CSAPGLAVDEQFF.

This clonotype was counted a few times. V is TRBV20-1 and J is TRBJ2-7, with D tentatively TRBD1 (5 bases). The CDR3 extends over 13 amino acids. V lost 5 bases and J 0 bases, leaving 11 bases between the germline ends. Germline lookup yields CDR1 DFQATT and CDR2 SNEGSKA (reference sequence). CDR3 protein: CSADRPSSYEQYF. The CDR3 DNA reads TGCAGTGCTGACAGACCCAGCTCCTACGAGCAGTACTTC.

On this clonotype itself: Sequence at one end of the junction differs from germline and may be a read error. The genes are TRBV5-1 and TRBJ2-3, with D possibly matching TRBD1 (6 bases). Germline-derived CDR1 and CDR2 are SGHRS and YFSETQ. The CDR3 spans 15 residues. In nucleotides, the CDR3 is TGTGCCATCAGCGAAAACAGGGACGATCGAGATACGCAGTATTTT. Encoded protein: CAISENRDDRDTQYF.

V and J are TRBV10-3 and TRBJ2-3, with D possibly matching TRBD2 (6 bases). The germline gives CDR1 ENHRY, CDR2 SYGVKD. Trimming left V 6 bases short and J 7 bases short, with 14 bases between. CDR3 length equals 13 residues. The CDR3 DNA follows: TGTGCCATCAGCACTAGCTGGGAGAATACGCAGTATTTT. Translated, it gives CAISTSWENTQYF.

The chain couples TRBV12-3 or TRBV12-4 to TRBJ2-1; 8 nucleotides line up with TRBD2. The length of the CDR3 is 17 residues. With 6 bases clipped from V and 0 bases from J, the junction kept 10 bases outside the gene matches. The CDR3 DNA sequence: TGTGCCAGCAGATCCGGAGTAGCGGGAAGCTCCTACAATGAGCAGTTCTTC. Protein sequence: CASRSGVAGSSYNEQFF.

CDR3 residues: CASSKLKVGGRHNEQYF. The CDR3 bases are TGTGCCAGTAGTAAACTAAAAGTAGGGGGGCGTCACAATGAGCAGTACTTC. The V and J genes are TRBV19 and TRBJ2-7; the D gene could be TRBD1 or TRBD2 (6 bases each). The V gene lost 4 bases and the J gene lost 7 bases, with 26 bases spanning the gap. This CDR3 is built from 17 residues. From germline, CDR1 is LNHDA and CDR2 SQIVND (reference sequence).

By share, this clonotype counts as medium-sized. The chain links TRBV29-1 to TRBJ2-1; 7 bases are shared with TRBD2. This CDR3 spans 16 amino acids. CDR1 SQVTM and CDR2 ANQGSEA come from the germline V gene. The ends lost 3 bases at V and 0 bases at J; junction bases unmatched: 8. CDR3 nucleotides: TGCAGCGTTGAGAGAAGCGGGATGAGCTCCTACAATGAGCAGTTCTTC. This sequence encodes CSVERSGMSSYNEQFF.

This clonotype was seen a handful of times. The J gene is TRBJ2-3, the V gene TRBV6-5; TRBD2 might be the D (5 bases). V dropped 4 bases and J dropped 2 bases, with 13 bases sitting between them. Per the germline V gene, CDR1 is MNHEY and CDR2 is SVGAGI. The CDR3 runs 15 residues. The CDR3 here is CASSLTFSDTDTQYF. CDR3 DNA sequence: TGTGCCAGCAGTTTGACTTTTAGCGACACAGATACGCAGTATTTT.

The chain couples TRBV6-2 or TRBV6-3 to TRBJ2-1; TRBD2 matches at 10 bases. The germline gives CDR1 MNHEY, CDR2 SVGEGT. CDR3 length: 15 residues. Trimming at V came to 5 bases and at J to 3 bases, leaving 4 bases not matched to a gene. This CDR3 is CASSPGTSDYNEQFF. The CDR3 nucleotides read TGTGCCAGCAGTCCCGGGACTAGCGACTACAATGAGCAGTTCTTC.

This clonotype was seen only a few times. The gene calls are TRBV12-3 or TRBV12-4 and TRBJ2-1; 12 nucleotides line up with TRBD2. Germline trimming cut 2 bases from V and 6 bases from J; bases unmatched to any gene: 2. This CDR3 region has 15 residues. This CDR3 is CASSLILAGGNEQFF. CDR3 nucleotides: TGTGCCAGCAGTTTAATACTAGCGGGAGGCAATGAGCAGTTCTTC.

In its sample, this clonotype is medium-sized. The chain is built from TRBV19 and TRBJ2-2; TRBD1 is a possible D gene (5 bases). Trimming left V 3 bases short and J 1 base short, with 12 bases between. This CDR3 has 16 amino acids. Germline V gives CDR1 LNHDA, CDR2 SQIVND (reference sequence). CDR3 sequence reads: CASSIRGRGNTGELFF. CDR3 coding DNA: TGTGCCAGTAGTATTAGGGGTAGGGGGAACACCGGGGAGCTGTTTTTT.

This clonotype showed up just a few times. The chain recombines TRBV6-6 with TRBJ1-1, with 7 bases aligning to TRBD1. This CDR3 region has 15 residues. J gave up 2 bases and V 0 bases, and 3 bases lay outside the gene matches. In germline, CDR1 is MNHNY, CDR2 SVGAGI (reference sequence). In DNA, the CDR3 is TGTGCCAGCAGTTACTCGAACAGGGGCAACACTGAAGCTTTCTTT. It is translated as CASSYSNRGNTEAFF.

For the CDR3, the DNA is TGTGCCAGCTCACACGACACGGGACTACCGGGAAAGAACAATGAGCAGTTCTTC. Translated, it gives CASSHDTGLPGKNNEQFF. The rearrangement uses TRBV18 and TRBJ2-1, with 7 nucleotides matching TRBD2. The germline V gene has CDR1 KGHSH and CDR2 LQKENI. This CDR3 contains 18 residues. V gave up 4 bases and J gave up 5 bases; unmatched junction bases: 17.